Listed below are T cell receptor beta chains from one sample, sequenced in a study of Ad26.COV2.S vaccination and SARS-CoV-2 variants. The protocol was immunoSEQ multiplex PCR, while the TCRdb copy is restricted to in-frame clones and leaves out a portion. The sample consists of about 680,000 clones, roughly nine tenths of them appearing once. This sample comprised peripheral blood, obtained in a trial of Ad26.COV2.S vaccine versus placebo. These receptor sequences come from a person between 18 and 59 years old who received the Ad26.COV2.S COVID-19 vaccine or a placebo. CDR3s include the opening cysteine and the closing phenylalanine or tryptophan. D genes are given only for firm matches. The size entry is marked missing in some rows and otherwise reads once, few, many or a size class.

TRBV10-1	15	TRBJ2-3	.	.	CATGGAPAAADTQYF	TGCGCCACCGGGGGTGCTCCGGCTGCGGCAGATACGCAGTATTTT
TRBV7-2	13	TRBJ2-5	.	.	CASRPGGRETQYF	TGTGCCAGCAGGCCGGGGGGCAGGGAGACCCAGTACTTC
TRBV5-6	17	TRBJ1-5	TRBD1	.	CASSRRQGGLLPAYQHF	TGTGCCAGCAGCCGCAGACAGGGGGGCTTACTTCCAGCATACCAGCATTTT
TRBV7-2	14	TRBJ1-2	TRBD1	.	CASSYIQTGDGYTF	TGTGCCAGCAGCTATATACAAACAGGGGACGGCTACACCTTC
TRBV7-2	12	TRBJ2-1	.	.	CASSFFQDEQFF	TGTGCCAGCAGCTTTTTTCAGGATGAGCAGTTCTTC
TRBV19	15	TRBJ1-3	TRBD1	.	CASSPGTGGRNTIYF	TGTGCCAGTAGTCCCGGGACAGGGGGTAGAAACACCATATATTTT
TRBV10-3	15	TRBJ2-5	TRBD1	.	CAISPGQGASQAQYF	TGTGCCATCAGCCCGGGACAGGGGGCTTCCCAGGCCCAGTACTTC
TRBV18	15	TRBJ1-4	.	.	CASSRRDNANSELFF	TGTGCCAGCTCTCGCCGGGACAACGCCAATTCGGAACTGTTTTTT
TRBV24-1	12	TRBJ1-1	.	.	CATSDYNTEAFF	TGTGCCACCAGTGACTATAACACTGAAGCTTTCTTT
TRBV19	14	TRBJ2-1	TRBD1	.	CASKSDRGYNEQFF	TGTGCCAGTAAGTCCGACAGGGGTTACAATGAGCAGTTCTTC
TRBV10-1	15	TRBJ2-5	.	.	CASSEPKGVQETQYF	TGCGCCAGCAGTGAGCCTAAGGGGGTCCAAGAGACCCAGTACTTC
TRBV19	15	TRBJ1-4	.	.	CASSTTTATNEKLFF	TGTGCCAGTAGTACGACAACAGCAACTAATGAAAAACTGTTTTTT
TRBV11-2	16	TRBJ2-6	.	.	CASSLLVASGANVLTF	TGTGCCAGCAGCTTGCTTGTGGCCTCTGGGGCCAACGTCCTGACTTTC
TRBV5-1	14	TRBJ1-1	.	.	CASSLFQQNTEAFF	TGCGCCAGCAGCTTGTTTCAACAGAACACTGAAGCTTTCTTT
TRBV7-7	15	TRBJ2-3	TRBD2	.	CASSPLAVYTDTQYF	TGTGCCAGCAGCCCTCTAGCGGTCTACACAGATACGCAGTATTTT
TRBV5-8	15	TRBJ1-5	TRBD1	.	CASTLEGQTNQPQHF	TGTGCCAGCACCCTAGAGGGACAGACTAATCAGCCCCAGCATTTT
TRBV7-2	14	TRBJ1-6	.	.	CASSARRALDPLHF	TGTGCCAGCAGCGCGAGACGGGCCCTAGATCCCCTCCACTTT
TRBV7-3	14	TRBJ2-7	TRBD2	.	CASSISGDSYEQYF	TGTGCCAGCAGCATTAGCGGGGACTCCTACGAGCAGTACTTC
TRBV7-6	13	TRBJ1-4	TRBD1	.	CASSPGQGRGPFF	TGTGCCAGCAGCCCAGGACAGGGGCGAGGTCCGTTTTTT
TRBV18	14	TRBJ1-5	.	.	CASSGETVNQPQHF	TGTGCCAGCTCAGGGGAGACCGTCAATCAGCCCCAGCATTTT
TRBV6-5	14	TRBJ1-3	.	few	CASSPGGSGNTIYF	TGTGCCAGCAGTCCGGGGGGATCTGGAAACACCATATATTTT
TRBV6-5	13	TRBJ2-3	.	.	CASSSEGHNTQYF	TGTGCCAGCAGTTCCGAGGGACATAATACGCAGTATTTT
TRBV5-1	15	TRBJ2-3	TRBD1	.	CASSPLTGGTDTQYF	TGCGCCAGCAGCCCCTTAACAGGGGGTACAGATACGCAGTATTTT
TRBV6-5	13	TRBJ2-7	.	.	CASSTSVSYEQYF	TGTGCCAGCAGTACCTCGGTCTCCTACGAGCAGTACTTC
TRBV19	16	TRBJ2-5	TRBD2	.	CASSIMAGGPKETQYF	TGTGCCAGTAGTATTATGGCGGGAGGGCCTAAAGAGACCCAGTACTTC
TRBV6-2/TRBV6-3	15	TRBJ1-1	TRBD1	.	CASSFRDRGGTEAFF	TGTGCCAGCAGTTTCCGGGACAGGGGTGGAACTGAAGCTTTCTTT
TRBV7-3	15	TRBJ2-1	TRBD2	.	CASSSTAGVSGEQFF	TGTGCCAGCAGCTCCACCGCGGGGGTGTCGGGTGAGCAGTTCTTC
TRBV6-5	13	TRBJ2-7	.	.	CASIPGTPYEQYF	TGTGCCAGTATCCCCGGGACCCCCTACGAGCAGTACTTC
TRBV10-3	14	TRBJ2-7	.	.	CAISESMGAYEQYF	TGTGCCATCAGTGAGTCGATGGGTGCCTACGAGCAGTACTTC
TRBV7-2	15	TRBJ1-6	.	.	CASSLGGVPSSPLHF	TGTGCCAGCAGCTTAGGTGGGGTTCCCAGTTCACCCCTCCACTTT
TRBV5-4	16	TRBJ2-3	TRBD2	.	CASSGPSGEYTDTQYF	TGTGCCAGCAGCGGGCCTAGCGGGGAGTACACAGATACGCAGTATTTT
TRBV7-9	15	TRBJ2-4	TRBD1	once	CASSNSGGVGVVRYF	TGTGCCAGCAGCAATTCAGGGGGAGTGGGCGTGGTCCGGTACTTC
TRBV7-3	15	TRBJ2-3	TRBD2	.	CASSSRLAGRDTQYF	TGTGCCAGCAGCTCAAGACTAGCGGGGCGAGATACGCAGTATTTT
TRBV4-2	15	TRBJ1-1	.	.	CASSQEEGENTEAFF	TGTGCCAGCAGCCAAGAGGAGGGAGAAAACACTGAAGCTTTCTTT
TRBV25-1	15	TRBJ1-4	.	.	CASSDPGLLNEKLFF	TGTGCCAGCAGTGATCCAGGTCTCCTTAATGAAAAACTGTTTTTT
TRBV3-1/TRBV3-2	18	TRBJ2-7	TRBD1	.	CASSPEGKTGDQSYEQYF	TGTGCCAGCAGCCCTGAGGGCAAAACAGGGGACCAATCCTACGAGCAGTACTTC
TRBV5-4	18	TRBJ2-3	.	.	CASSPGGGRRGGTDTQYF	TGTGCCAGCAGCCCGGGAGGTGGAAGGAGGGGGGGTACAGATACGCAGTATTTT
TRBV7-9	16	TRBJ2-2	.	.	CASSRWDGTNTGELFF	TGTGCCAGCAGCCGCTGGGACGGAACGAACACCGGGGAGCTGTTTTTT
TRBV5-6	14	TRBJ2-5	.	once	CASSLKGFQETQYF	TGTGCCAGCAGCTTGAAGGGCTTCCAAGAGACCCAGTACTTC
TRBV3-1/TRBV3-2	14	TRBJ1-3	.	.	CASSHNTGGNTIYF	TGTGCCAGCAGCCATAACACCGGCGGAAACACCATATATTTT